This record looks at one T cell receptor beta chain sequence and its context. The CDR3 is made up of 14 amino acids. Germline V lookup: CDR1 SGHNT, CDR2 YYREEE (reference sequence). Trimming removed 0 bases from V and 6 bases from J; junction bases left unmatched: 1. This sample was taken from a study of blood T cell repertoires in COVID-19. About the research overall: Some COVID-19 samples were acute and others convalescent; all came from the United States, Italy and Spain. PBMCs, B-cell-depleted T cells, or T cells provided the cDNA or gDNA that made up the material.

Sequenced by immunoSEQ multiplex PCR; TCRdb stores in-frame clones only, minus some. Of roughly 110,000 clones listed, roughly 90% are singletons. This sequence originates from a woman in her seventies who had recovered from COVID-19. The rearrangement links TRBV5-4 to TRBJ2-4, with 9 bases matching TRBD2. The material sequenced was peripheral blood. CDR3 sequence reads: CASSLGGRVNIQYF. Here the CDR3 DNA reads TGTGCCAGCAGCTTGGGCGGGAGGGTAAACATTCAGTACTTC. The variable domain in full, completed from reference TRBV5-4 and TRBJ2-4, reads ETGVTQSPTHLIKTRGQQVTLRCSSQSGHNTVSWYQQALGQGPQFIFQYYREEENGRGNFPPRFSGLQFPNYSSELNVNALELDDSALYLCASSLGGRVNIQYFGAGTRLSVL.